The 17 T cell receptor beta chains below come from one sample, sequenced in a study of cytomegalovirus exposure and HLA in healthy donors. Both 60 Vbeta primers and 13 Jbeta primers went into the PCR. Assay used: immunoSEQ multiplex PCR; TCRdb lists only in-frame clones, some missing. Among 95,000 to 150,000 clones listed, approximately 8.6% were seen once. Sequencing was done on a sample of PBMCs. The receptors derive from a woman aged 40 to 49 in good health and CMV-seropositive.

Concerning this clone itself: This CDR3 is also generated by other DNA sequences in the sample. The gene calls are TRBV30 and TRBJ1-2; no clear D gene. Germline CDR1 GTSNPN, CDR2 SVGIG (reference sequence). V lost 3 bases and J 4 bases, leaving 21 bases between the germline ends. This CDR3 is built from 16 residues. CDR3 DNA sequence: TGTGCCTGGAGCCTCGGGGAAGGGATCGATCGCTATGGCTACACCTTC. It encodes CAWSLGEGIDRYGYTF. The full variable domain, completed using reference TRBV30 and TRBJ1-2, is SQTIHQWPATLVQPVGSPLSLECTVEGTSNPNLYWYRQAAGRGLQLLFYSVGIGQISSEVPQNLSASRPQDRQFILSSKKLLLSDSGFYLCAWSLGEGIDRYGYTFGSGTRLTVV.

The CDR3 bases are TGTGCCAGCAGCGTCTCAGGGGCGTCTGGAAACACCATATATTTT. It specifies CASSVSGASGNTIYF. The chain carries TRBV9 and TRBJ1-3; possible D gene TRBD1, 6 bases. The CDR3 runs to 15 residues. Trimming took 2 bases from V and 1 from J, leaving 10 bases between them. Looked up from germline, CDR1 is SGDLS and CDR2 is YYNGEE.

The chain has TRBV10-3 and TRBJ2-3; D gene ambiguous. V was clipped by 0 bases and J by 4 bases, with 14 bases between them. CDR3 length: 16 residues. The V gene's germline CDR1 is ENHRY and CDR2 SYGVKD. CDR3 sequence reads: CAISESVTEIPDTQYF. DNA of the CDR3: TGTGCCATCAGTGAGTCTGTTACAGAGATTCCAGATACGCAGTATTTT.

This clone was counted only a few times. This chain connects TRBV10-1 to TRBJ1-2, with D tentatively TRBD1 (5 bases). The germline V gene has CDR1 WNHNN and CDR2 SYGVQD (reference sequence). V gave up 2 bases and J gave up 5 bases, with 24 bases separating them. This CDR3 comprises 18 residues. The CDR3 DNA reads as TGCGCCAGCAGTGAGACAGCGGGGCTCCCTTCGAATTTTTATGGCTACACCTTC. Amino acids: CASSETAGLPSNFYGYTF.

The V and J genes are TRBV7-9 and TRBJ2-1, with D tentatively TRBD1 (6 bases). The CDR3 sequence is 15 residues long. V was clipped by 2 bases and J by 2 bases, with 10 bases between them. Germline V lookup: CDR1 SEHNR, CDR2 FQNEAQ (reference sequence). The CDR3 spells CASSLYRDPYNEQFF. The CDR3, as DNA: TGTGCCAGCAGCTTATACAGGGACCCCTACAATGAGCAGTTCTTC.

This clone came up a few times. The chain recombines TRBV5-6 with TRBJ2-3; 8 positions match TRBD2. Germline V lookup: CDR1 SGHDT, CDR2 YYEEEE. The CDR3 extends over 16 amino acids. The ends lost 2 bases at V and 3 bases at J; junction bases unmatched: 8. The CDR3, as DNA: TGTGCCAGCAGCTTCCCGTCATCGGGGGGGACAGATACGCAGTATTTT. It translates to CASSFPSSGGTDTQYF.

V gene TRBV2 combines with J gene TRBJ1-1; no clear D gene. Trimming left V 8 bases short and J 0 bases short, with 7 bases between. Germline CDR1 reads SNHLY; CDR2 reads FYNNEI. The CDR3 consists of 12 residues. The CDR3 here is CASEDMNTEAFF. The DNA of the CDR3 is TGTGCCAGCGAAGACATGAACACTGAAGCTTTCTTT.

In this sample, this clone turned up a few times. The chain combines TRBV19 with TRBJ1-6; 8 bases are shared with TRBD1. V shed 5 bases and J 2 bases; nucleotides not matched to a gene: 2. This CDR3 is 15 amino acids long. Germline CDR1 LNHDA, CDR2 SQIVND (reference sequence). CDR3 sequence (DNA): TGTGCCAGTAGTTCGACAGGGGCCTATAATTCACCCCTCCACTTT. It yields the protein CASSSTGAYNSPLHF.

This chain connects TRBV9 to TRBJ2-2; D is possibly TRBD2 (7 bases). The CDR3 is 16 residues long. Germline lookup yields CDR1 SGDLS and CDR2 YYNGEE. The V end was cut by 7 bases, the J end by 0 bases, with 16 bases between. The CDR3 nucleotides are TGTGCCAGCGCCTTTGGGGGGGCCTCGAACACCGGGGAGCTGTTTTTT. Translation gives CASAFGGASNTGELFF.

The chain links TRBV5-1 to TRBJ2-7; 15 nucleotides match TRBD2. Germline V gene lookup returns CDR1 SGHRS and CDR2 YFSETQ. With 4 bases clipped from V and 0 bases from J, the junction kept 8 bases outside the gene matches. The CDR3 consists of 18 residues. CDR3 nucleotide sequence: TGCGCCAGCAGCCACGGACTAGCGGGGGGGTCTCTCTCCTACGAGCAGTACTTC. Its translation: CASSHGLAGGSLSYEQYF.

This clone was recorded a few times. V gene TRBV5-1 combines with J gene TRBJ1-6; D perhaps matches TRBD1 (5 bases). The V end was cut by 0 bases, the J end by 9 bases, with 10 bases between. The CDR3 runs 14 residues. Germline-derived CDR1 and CDR2 are SGHRS and YFSETQ. The CDR3 reads CASSLDGGSSPLHF. CDR3 nucleotide sequence: TGCGCCAGCAGCTTGGATGGGGGGAGTTCACCCCTCCACTTT.

The chain combines TRBV5-1 with TRBJ2-3; maybe TRBD1 (5 bases). The CDR3 runs 14 residues. V was cut by 4 bases and J by 0 bases, with 9 bases left in between. Germline assignment: CDR1 SGHRS and CDR2 YFSETQ. The CDR3 sequence: CASSADSSTDTQYF. CDR3 DNA: TGCGCCAGCAGCGCTGACAGTAGCACAGATACGCAGTATTTT. Full variable domain (missing parts from reference TRBV5-1 and TRBJ2-3): KAGVTQTPRYLIKTRGQQVTLSCSPISGHRSVSWYQQTPGQGLQFLFEYFSETQRNKGNFPGRFSGRQFSNSRSEMNVSTLELGDSALYLCASSADSSTDTQYFGPGTRLTVL.

This clone was counted only a few times. CDR3 residues: CASSNAGGTDEQYF. Here the CDR3 DNA reads TGCGCCAGCAGCAACGCAGGGGGTACCGACGAGCAGTACTTC. The rearrangement joins TRBV5-1 to TRBJ2-7; the match to TRBD1 covers 7 bases. V gave up 4 bases and J gave up 5 bases; unmatched junction bases: 9. This CDR3 region has 14 residues. Germline V gene sequence: CDR1 SGHRS, CDR2 YFSETQ.

This chain links TRBV7-9 with TRBJ1-1; 8 nucleotides agree with TRBD1. This CDR3 comprises 13 residues. The germline V gene has CDR1 SEHNR and CDR2 FQNEAQ (reference sequence). With 5 bases clipped from V and 5 bases from J, the junction kept 4 bases outside the gene matches. The CDR3 loop is CASSLDRGTEAFF. Written as DNA, the CDR3 is TGTGCCAGCAGCCTCGACAGGGGTACTGAAGCTTTCTTT.

The gene calls are TRBV18 and TRBJ2-3, with TRBD1 matching over 9 bases. J was trimmed by 3 bases and V by 6 bases; bases with no gene match: 7. From germline, CDR1 is KGHSH and CDR2 LQKENI. The CDR3 covers 15 residues. The CDR3 coding sequence is TGTGCCAGCTCGCGGGACAGGGCTGGGACAGATACGCAGTATTTT. Residues: CASSRDRAGTDTQYF.

Concerning this clone: Because it lacks the conserved phenylalanine or tryptophan at the end, this CDR3 is likely a read error. This rearrangement joins TRBV5-6 to TRBJ1-4; weak D call: TRBD1 (5 bases). Germline V CDR1 and CDR2: SGHDT, YYEEEE. The V gene lost 0 bases and the J gene lost 13 bases, with 22 bases spanning the gap. The CDR3 length is 16 residues. The CDR3 region has the DNA TGTGCCAGCAGCTTGGCCGGGGCACGGGGTATCGAGGGACTGTTTGTT. Translation gives CASSLAGARGIEGLFV.

The gene calls are TRBV9 and TRBJ2-3; TRBD1 matches at 11 bases. Germline CDR1 SGDLS, CDR2 YYNGEE. The J segment lost 0 bases and the V segment lost 2 bases, leaving 2 bases of the junction unmatched. The CDR3 runs 16 residues. The CDR3 coding sequence is TGTGCCAGCAGCGTGGACAGGGGGCGAAGCACAGATACGCAGTATTTT. Amino acids: CASSVDRGRSTDTQYF.